The 18 T cell receptor beta chains presented below share a single source sample, sequenced in a study of OX40 agonist ivuxolimab in advanced cancers. Libraries were made using the immunoSEQ multiplex PCR assay. The table comes from immuneACCESS by way of TCRdb, which keeps in-frame sequences with V and J called. Part of the clones is missing from these tables; in studies checked, under half for an unresolved V gene and the rest for unknown reasons. A total of some 57,000 clones appear in this sample, roughly 85% of them only once. The ten largest make up approximately 0.49% of the sample. The source material was CD4+ or CD8+ T cells sorted from blood, sampled in a trial of the OX40 agonist ivuxolimab. The receptors originated from an adult with an advanced solid tumor such as melanoma, head and neck, liver or kidney cancer.

The rearrangement uses TRBV5-4 and TRBJ2-1; D is unresolved. The germline V gene has CDR1 SGHNT and CDR2 YYREEE (reference sequence). The CDR3 has 12 residues. V lost 2 bases and J lost 9, with 9 bases in between. CDR3 DNA: TGTGCCAGCAGCTTTCAGGACGGTGAGCAGTTCTTC. It yields the protein CASSFQDGEQFF.

The chain has TRBV19 and TRBJ2-7; no clear D. From germline, CDR1 is LNHDA and CDR2 SQIVND (reference sequence). V gave up 8 bases and J gave up 2 bases, with 13 bases separating them. CDR3 length: 13 residues. CDR3 residues: CASRRGSTYEQYF. The CDR3 region has the DNA TGTGCCAGTCGGAGAGGTTCTACCTACGAGCAGTACTTC. Complete variable domain (other parts from reference TRBV19 and TRBJ2-7): DGGITQSPKYLFRKEGQNVTLSCEQNLNHDAMYWYRQDPGQGLRLIYYSQIVNDFQKGDIAEGYSVSREKKESFPLTVTSAQKNPTAFYLCASRRGSTYEQYFGPGTRLTVT.

The V gene is TRBV19, the J gene TRBJ2-7; the match to TRBD2 covers 14 bases. Germline loops: CDR1 LNHDA, CDR2 SQIVND (reference sequence). This CDR3 is 17 amino acids long. After removal of 4 bases from V and 6 bases from J, the junction contained 11 bases not matched to a gene. Here the CDR3 DNA reads TGTGCCAGTAGTACCCTCCGGACTAGCGGGAGGTCAGGCGAGCAGTACTTC. Its protein product is CASSTLRTSGRSGEQYF.

This clone appeared a single time. The chain uses TRBV7-6 and TRBJ2-5; D is unresolved. V lost 5 bases, J lost 0 bases, and 13 bases lay in between. The germline V gene has CDR1 SGHVS and CDR2 FNYEAQ. The CDR3 has 15 residues. In nucleotides, the CDR3 is TGTGCCAGCAGCCCCCGGTCTAGGTACCAAGAGACCCAGTACTTC. This encodes CASSPRSRYQETQYF.

The chain carries TRBV27 and TRBJ2-2, with no clear D. The CDR3 is 12 amino acids. The V gene lost 6 bases and the J gene lost 2 bases, with 4 bases spanning the gap. Germline V gene sequence: CDR1 MNHEY, CDR2 SMNVEV (reference sequence). The CDR3 protein is CASSHNTGELFF. CDR3 bases: TGTGCCAGCAGCCATAACACCGGGGAGCTGTTTTTT.

This rearrangement joins TRBV5-6 to TRBJ2-7; perhaps TRBD1 as D (6 bases). Per germline, CDR1 SGHDT and CDR2 YYEEEE. The CDR3 runs 13 residues. Between the trimmed V and J ends, which lost 0 bases and 3 bases, there was a span of 7 bases. CDR3 protein: CASSLGQDYEQYF. DNA for the CDR3: TGTGCCAGCAGCTTGGGACAGGACTACGAGCAGTACTTC. Based on the CDR3 plus reference TRBV5-6 and TRBJ2-7, the full variable domain is DAGVTQSPTHLIKTRGQQVTLRCSPKSGHDTVSWYQQALGQGPQFIFQYYEEEERQRGNFPDRFSGHQFPNYSSELNVNALLLGDSALYLCASSLGQDYEQYFGPGTRLTVT.

The chain employs TRBV7-8 and TRBJ1-5; D call uncertain. The CDR3 consists of 14 residues. V shed 6 bases and J shed 3 bases, with 12 bases lying between them. Germline values: CDR1 SGHVS, CDR2 FQNEAQ. The CDR3 DNA follows: TGTGCCAGCAGTTCTAGGCGGCTCAATCAGCCCCAGCATTTT. Residues: CASSSRRLNQPQHF.

The V and J genes are TRBV4-2 and TRBJ1-1; 7 bases are a match to TRBD1. Germline V CDR1 and CDR2: LGHNA, YNFKEQ. CDR3 length: 16 residues. With 2 bases clipped from V and 1 base from J, the junction kept 7 bases outside the gene matches. DNA of the CDR3: TGTGCCAGCAGCCAATCCTGGGGACAGAGGAACACTGAAGCTTTCTTT. This gives the protein CASSQSWGQRNTEAFF.

The chain uses TRBV6-5 and TRBJ2-4, with D perhaps TRBD2 (5 bases). The length of the CDR3 is 13 residues. V lost 4 bases and J 8 bases, leaving 12 bases between the germline ends. CDR1 is MNHEY and CDR2 is SVGAGI in the germline V gene. This chain's CDR3 is CASSSPSSHIQYF. The CDR3 DNA is TGTGCCAGCAGTTCTCCTAGCTCGCACATTCAGTACTTC.

The chain joins TRBV19 to TRBJ2-1; 8 nucleotides match TRBD2. The CDR3 is 14 amino acids. V lost 4 bases and J lost 7; bases outside the gene matches: 6. Per germline, CDR1 LNHDA and CDR2 SQIVND (reference sequence). This CDR3 is CASSTRGTRNEQFF. The CDR3 region has the DNA TGTGCCAGTAGTACCCGGGGGACTAGGAATGAGCAGTTCTTC.

V usage is TRBV6-4 and J usage is TRBJ2-2; D not resolved. The CDR3 is 14 residues long. The germline gives CDR1 MRHNA, CDR2 SNTAGT. The V gene lost 6 bases and the J gene lost 1 base, with 9 bases spanning the gap. The CDR3, as DNA: TGTGCCAGCAGGCCTACTTTGAACACCGGGGAGCTGTTTTTT. Translating it yields CASRPTLNTGELFF.

The chain employs TRBV25-1 and TRBJ2-3, with a weak D call TRBD2 (6 bases). This CDR3 contains 13 residues. V dropped 8 bases and J dropped 3 bases, with 12 bases sitting between them. Germline values: CDR1 MGHDK, CDR2 SYGVNS. CDR3 nucleotide sequence: TGTGCCAGCGGAGGGGAGTGGACAGATACGCAGTATTTT. This sequence encodes CASGGEWTDTQYF.

This chain joins TRBV7-9 and TRBJ1-5, with D perhaps TRBD1 (5 bases). This CDR3 comprises 17 residues. V lost 5 bases, J lost 7 bases, and 24 bases lay in between. Germline lookup yields CDR1 SEHNR and CDR2 FQNEAQ (reference sequence). DNA for the CDR3: TGTGCCAGCAGCCCCGGGTTTTTCCTGGGACGTACCCAGCCCCAGCATTTT. Translation gives CASSPGFFLGRTQPQHF.

This clone came up once. J is TRBJ2-3 and V is TRBV6-5; D is undetermined. The CDR3 is 15 residues long. In germline, CDR1 is MNHEY, CDR2 SVGAGI. Trimming stripped 2 bases from V and 4 bases from J, with 13 bases between. This chain's CDR3 is CASSYRALSADTQYF. The CDR3 bases are TGTGCCAGCAGTTACCGAGCGTTGAGTGCAGATACGCAGTATTTT.

The chain couples TRBV6-5 to TRBJ2-7; 9 bases fit TRBD1. In germline, CDR1 is MNHEY, CDR2 SVGAGI. V lost 6 bases, J lost 6 bases, and 9 bases stayed unmatched. The CDR3 extends over 14 amino acids. The CDR3 DNA reads TGTGCCAGCAGACCGGGACAGGGTAAACGCGAGCAGTACTTC. It is translated as CASRPGQGKREQYF.

This clone was found once. The rearrangement joins TRBV5-5 to TRBJ1-2, with no clear D. The germline gives CDR1 SGHKS, CDR2 YYEKEE (reference sequence). V shed 0 bases and J shed 1 base, with 7 bases lying between them. The CDR3 extends over 14 amino acids. DNA of the CDR3: TGTGCCAGCAGCTTGGCAGATTTTAACTATGGCTACACCTTC. It is translated as CASSLADFNYGYTF.

The chain employs TRBV28 and TRBJ2-1; D unresolved. Per germline, CDR1 MDHEN and CDR2 SYDVKM. Between the trimmed V and J ends, which lost 6 bases and 3 bases, there was a span of 3 bases. This CDR3 comprises 11 residues. The CDR3 nucleotides are TGTGCCAGCAGGGACTACAATGAGCAGTTCTTC. Translated: CASRDYNEQFF.

J is TRBJ2-1 and V is TRBV10-1, with a possible D match to TRBD2 (6 bases). Germline V CDR1 and CDR2: WNHNN, SYGVQD (reference sequence). This CDR3 comprises 14 residues. Trimming removed 2 bases at V and 6 bases at J, with 11 bases between. CDR3 coding DNA: TGCGCCAGCAGTGAGGGTAGCGGAAGCAATGAGCAGTTCTTC. It specifies CASSEGSGSNEQFF.